Below, 23 T cell receptor beta chains from the same sample are listed, as sequenced in a study of Ad26.COV2.S vaccination and SARS-CoV-2 variants. Assay used: immunoSEQ multiplex PCR; TCRdb lists only in-frame clones, some missing. The data show around 450,000 clones, 90% seen once. The treatment: 15 to 20 received Ad26.COV2.S at low or high dose, single or two shots; 5 received placebo; per-sample allocation not given. Following the first vaccine or placebo injection, samples were taken on day 63. The sample consisted of peripheral blood, taken in a trial of Ad26.COV2.S vaccine versus placebo. These receptors all come from a person between 18 and 65 years old who received the Ad26.COV2.S COVID-19 vaccine or a placebo.

The genes are TRBV12-5 and TRBJ2-3; D is perhaps TRBD1 (5 bases). The CDR3 has 14 amino acids. Germline CDR1 reads LGHNT; CDR2 reads FRNRAP. V shed 4 bases and J shed 1 base, with 9 bases lying between them. CDR3 sequence: CASGSGQGTDTQYF. CDR3 nucleotides: TGTGCTAGTGGTTCAGGACAAGGCACAGATACGCAGTATTTT.

The chain employs TRBV29-1 and TRBJ1-1; 11 bases are a match to TRBD1. From germline, CDR1 is SQVTM and CDR2 ANQGSEA. V lost 8 bases to trimming and J lost 4 bases; unmatched junction nucleotides: 3. CDR3 length: 12 residues. The CDR3 nucleotides are TGCAGCTCAGGACAGGGGGCCACTGAAGCTTTCTTT. Its translation is CSSGQGATEAFF.

The chain has TRBV19 and TRBJ2-1; D is unclear. The CDR3 spans 10 residues. V was clipped by 10 bases and J by 9 bases, with 10 bases between them. Germline assignment: CDR1 LNHDA and CDR2 SQIVND (reference sequence). The CDR3: CATKLVEQFF. The CDR3 DNA is TGTGCCACTAAATTGGTTGAGCAGTTCTTC.

The chain couples TRBV11-2 to TRBJ2-5, with a possible D match to TRBD2 (6 bases). Looked up from germline, CDR1 is SGHAT and CDR2 is FQNNGV. V was pared by 0 bases and J by 4 bases, with 12 bases between. The length of the CDR3 is 15 residues. CDR3 residues: CASSLDGAEGETQYF. Written as DNA, the CDR3 is TGTGCCAGCAGCTTAGACGGGGCGGAGGGAGAGACCCAGTACTTC.

The rearrangement uses TRBV11-3 and TRBJ2-2; 8 bases are a match to TRBD1. V was clipped by 0 bases and J by 1 base; unmatched bases: 1. CDR1 and CDR2 (germline): SGHNT, YENEEA. This CDR3 comprises 16 residues. CDR3 sequence reads: CASSLDGQGNTGELFF. CDR3 bases: TGTGCCAGCAGCTTAGATGGACAGGGGAACACCGGGGAGCTGTTTTTT.

This chain connects TRBV11-3 to TRBJ2-1, with TRBD2 matching 12 bases. V lost 1 base to trimming and J lost 6 bases; unmatched junction nucleotides: 4. Germline values: CDR1 SGHNT, CDR2 YENEEA. CDR3 size: 16 residues. The CDR3 loop reads CASSLGTSGILNEQFF. The DNA of the CDR3 is TGTGCCAGCAGCTTAGGGACTAGCGGGATTCTCAATGAGCAGTTCTTC.

V and J are TRBV5-1 and TRBJ2-2, with 9 bases identical to TRBD1. After removal of 1 base from V and 5 bases from J, the junction contained 3 bases not matched to a gene. The CDR3 totals 15 residues. Germline values: CDR1 SGHRS, CDR2 YFSETQ. Here the CDR3 DNA reads TGCGCCAGCAGCTTGACAGGGGGCAGGACCGGGGAGCTGTTTTTT. Amino acids: CASSLTGGRTGELFF.

V gene TRBV24-1 combines with J gene TRBJ2-1, with 8 bases aligning to TRBD2. CDR1 and CDR2 from the germline V gene are KGHDR and SFDVKD. Trimming at V came to 4 bases and at J to 7 bases, leaving 11 bases not matched to a gene. The CDR3 has 16 residues. DNA of the CDR3: TGTGCCACCAGTGACACCGGGACTAGGGGACGAAATGAGCAGTTCTTC. Protein: CATSDTGTRGRNEQFF.

The chain couples TRBV2 to TRBJ2-7; 7 bases agree with TRBD1. V shed 4 bases, J shed 7 bases, and the junction held 10 bases outside the gene matches. The CDR3 loop spans 14 amino acids. Germline CDR1 SNHLY, CDR2 FYNNEI. CDR3 residues: CASSGQGRVMEQYF. CDR3 nucleotide sequence: TGTGCCAGCAGTGGACAGGGAAGAGTAATGGAGCAGTACTTC.

In its sample, this clone was seen a few times. This chain connects TRBV4-1 to TRBJ1-6; possible D gene TRBD1, 5 bases. With 7 bases removed from V and 7 bases from J, the gap between germline ends came to 14 bases. CDR1 is MGHRA, CDR2 YSYEKL, per germline. This CDR3 comprises 14 residues. DNA for the CDR3: TGCGCCAGCACCCGCTTATGGGGGAATTCACCCCTCCACTTT. It encodes CASTRLWGNSPLHF.

The V call is TRBV15, the J call TRBJ1-4; D may be TRBD1 (6 bases). This CDR3 is built from 15 residues. The germline V and J ends were trimmed by 2 bases and 4 bases, with 11 bases remaining between them. The germline V gene has CDR1 LNHNV and CDR2 YYDKDF (reference sequence). For the CDR3, the DNA is TGTGCCACCAGCAGAACAGGGAACCTTAATGAAAAACTGTTTTTT. Protein sequence: CATSRTGNLNEKLFF. Complete variable domain (other parts from reference TRBV15 and TRBJ1-4): DAMVIQNPRYQVTQFGKPVTLSCSQTLNHNVMYWYQQKSSQAPKLLFHYYDKDFNNEADTPDNFQSRRPNTSFCFLDIRSPGLGDTAMYLCATSRTGNLNEKLFFGSGTQLSVL.

This chain links TRBV7-2 with TRBJ1-1; D gene ambiguous. The CDR3 loop spans 13 amino acids. The germline gives CDR1 SGHTA, CDR2 FQGNSA. The V and J ends lost 2 bases and 1 base respectively, with 5 bases between them. The CDR3 nucleotides read TGTGCCAGCAGCTTATGGTGGAACACTGAAGCTTTCTTT. The encoded protein is CASSLWWNTEAFF.

The chain carries TRBV19 and TRBJ2-7; perhaps TRBD2 as D (6 bases). Germline CDR1 LNHDA, CDR2 SQIVND (reference sequence). The CDR3 is made up of 17 amino acids. V was shortened by 1 base and J by 2 bases, with 18 bases between the two germline ends. In nucleotides, the CDR3 is TGTGCCAGTAGTATAGCTTCTTCCGGGGACTTACCCTACGAGCAGTACTTC. Translated, it gives CASSIASSGDLPYEQYF.

J is TRBJ2-1 and V is TRBV15; maybe TRBD1 (5 bases). V shed 0 bases and J shed 1 base, with 7 bases lying between them. From germline, CDR1 is LNHNV and CDR2 YYDKDF (reference sequence). The CDR3 is 15 residues long. The CDR3, as DNA: TGTGCCACCAGCAGAGACTCAGGGTCCTACAATGAGCAGTTCTTC. Amino acid sequence: CATSRDSGSYNEQFF.

The V call is TRBV30, the J call TRBJ1-5; TRBD1 agrees at 7 bases. The ends lost 2 bases at V and 3 bases at J; junction bases unmatched: 7. CDR3 length: 15 amino acids. CDR1 is GTSNPN, CDR2 SVGIG, per germline (reference sequence). The CDR3 region has the DNA TGTGCCTGGAGTCCTGATGACAGGGTCAATCAGCCCCAGCATTTT. Translation gives CAWSPDDRVNQPQHF. The whole variable domain, filled in from reference TRBV30 and TRBJ1-5, reads SQTIHQWPATLVQPVGSPLSLECTVEGTSNPNLYWYRQAAGRGLQLLFYSVGIGQISSEVPQNLSASRPQDRQFILSSKKLLLSDSGFYLCAWSPDDRVNQPQHFGDGTRLSIL.

Here the CDR3 reads CSASNTLSRTGLNNEQFF. CDR3 nucleotide sequence: TGCAGTGCAAGTAACACTCTTTCTCGGACAGGGTTGAATAATGAGCAGTTCTTC. V usage is TRBV20-1 and J usage is TRBJ2-1; 8 nucleotides agree with TRBD1. J gave up 7 bases and V 6 bases, and 23 bases lay outside the gene matches. The CDR3 length is 18 residues. CDR1 DFQATT and CDR2 SNEGSKA come from the germline V gene (reference sequence).

The rearrangement joins TRBV28 to TRBJ1-4; unclear D gene. Germline CDR1 and CDR2: MDHEN and SYDVKM. This CDR3 has 14 amino acids. The V and J ends lost 5 bases and 8 bases respectively, with 15 bases between them. CDR3 sequence: CASSAPEVQEKLFF. CDR3 sequence (DNA): TGTGCCAGCAGTGCTCCAGAAGTCCAGGAAAAACTGTTTTTT.

V and J are TRBV12-3 or TRBV12-4 and TRBJ2-1; 9 nucleotides line up with TRBD2. V dropped 6 bases and J dropped 9; count of bases not matched to a gene: 6. The CDR3 length is 13 residues. The CDR3 loop is CASSPGTSLEQFF. CDR3 nucleotides: TGTGCCAGCAGCCCCGGGACTAGCCTTGAGCAGTTCTTC.

The chain employs TRBV5-4 and TRBJ2-2, with 8 bases that match TRBD1. The germline gives CDR1 SGHNT, CDR2 YYREEE (reference sequence). V was pared by 4 bases and J by 0 bases, with 5 bases of the junction left unmatched. CDR3 length: 16 amino acids. CDR3 sequence: CASSPKTGANTGELFF. The DNA of the CDR3 is TGTGCCAGCAGCCCAAAGACAGGGGCGAACACCGGGGAGCTGTTTTTT.

The chain links TRBV6-4 to TRBJ2-3, with TRBD1 matching over 8 bases. The CDR3 contains 19 residues. Germline lookup yields CDR1 MRHNA and CDR2 SNTAGT. The V segment lost 0 bases and the J segment 10 bases; nucleotides outside the gene matches: 21. The CDR3: CASSDSIGPGGMSGPAQYF. DNA of the CDR3: TGTGCCAGCAGTGACTCGATTGGGCCAGGGGGCATGAGCGGGCCAGCGCAGTATTTT.

This chain connects TRBV27 to TRBJ2-7, with TRBD1 identical over 9 bases. J lost 6 bases, V lost 6 bases, and 6 bases had no gene match. Germline V gives CDR1 MNHEY, CDR2 SMNVEV (reference sequence). The CDR3 has 13 residues. This CDR3 is CASSWGQGSEQYF. CDR3 DNA: TGTGCCAGCAGCTGGGGACAGGGTTCCGAGCAGTACTTC.

The chain recombines TRBV9 with TRBJ2-3; 7 nucleotides align to TRBD1. Germline V CDR1 and CDR2: SGDLS, YYNGEE. The CDR3 totals 15 residues. The V gene end was trimmed by 3 bases and the J gene end by 0 bases; junction bases not matched to a gene: 4. CDR3 residues: CASSGGTASTDTQYF. CDR3 nucleotide sequence: TGTGCCAGCAGCGGGGGGACAGCTAGCACAGATACGCAGTATTTT.

V gene TRBV25-1 combines with J gene TRBJ1-1; D may be TRBD1 (5 bases). Trimming removed 1 base at V and 3 bases at J, with 15 bases between. There are 16 residues in the CDR3. The V gene's germline CDR1 is MGHDK and CDR2 SYGVNS. DNA for the CDR3: TGTGCCAGCAGTGAATCAGAGGGGAAAAAGGACACTGAAGCTTTCTTT. Its protein is CASSESEGKKDTEAFF.